This T cell receptor beta chain was identified in a study of shared T cell receptors in the human thymus. This clone was seen more than once but under ten times. Only in-frame clones appear in the TCRdb table, and some are missing; sequencing was by immunoSEQ multiplex PCR. This sample has about 660,000 clones, with roughly 86% found just once. CDR3 length: 14 amino acids. V lost 4 bases, J lost 5 bases, and 2 bases stayed unmatched. CDR1 is SGHDT and CDR2 is YYEEEE in the germline V gene. In addition, the sample was reused for a study of human thymus T cells. That source adds: Resections from corrective heart surgery provided thymus tissue. Usage of V and J genes appeared biased in thymic and blood repertoires. Related research examined unrelated individuals and reported that their thymic repertoires overlapped highly.

The specimen sequenced was thymocytes. The receptor was isolated from a boy under three years old with a congenital heart defect. The chain recombines TRBV5-6 with TRBJ2-2; 10 bases map to TRBD1. DNA for the CDR3: TGTGCCAGCAGCCTGGGACAGGGGACCGGGGAGCTGTTTTTT. It encodes CASSLGQGTGELFF.